The sequence of this TCR beta chain was determined in a study of spatial heterogeneity in lung cancer. Points from the study as a whole: Tracking of tumor mutation counts was seen in expanded intratumoral alpha and beta TCR counts.

The J segment lost 6 bases and the V segment lost 4 bases, leaving 5 bases of the junction unmatched. Germline-derived CDR1 and CDR2 are SGHKS and YYEKEE (reference sequence). The CDR3 totals 14 residues. The sample holds many counts of this clonotype. Its antigen is undetermined. For a library built for alpha chains, this beta chain is a stray read; little rests on its size. Time point indicated: sample taken at primary tumor resection. TCRdb reprocessed the 5' RACE reads with MiXCR, giving one entry per CDR3 protein. The profile covers about 9,800 distinct CDR3 sequences, with approximately 5.8% appearing a single time and 10% taken by the ten largest.

V gene TRBV5-5 combines with J gene TRBJ2-2; the match to TRBD2 covers 8 bases. The specimen comprised lung tumor tissue, sampled at surgery. The clonotype was recovered from a male donor with early-stage non-small cell lung cancer. The CDR3 DNA sequence: TGTGCCAGCAGCCTGAGACTAGCGCCCGGGGAGCTGTTTTTT. Translated: CASSLRLAPGELFF.